Described below is a single T cell receptor (beta chain) sequence and its context. This clone turned up a few times. Its antigen specificity is not known. No base quality values were provided; no much bigger clone lies one nucleotide off. Libraries came from the immunoSEQ multiplex PCR assay. For the multiplex PCR, a mixture combining 60 forward primers for TCR Vbeta segments and 13 reverse primers for TCR Jbeta segments was used. The CDR3 region of rearranged TCR beta genes was amplified from genomic DNA with a multiplex PCR assay. The amplified TCR beta libraries were sequenced on the Illumina HiSeq System as 87-base-pair reads. On the study's bioinformatics: A later analysis tallied around 82 million unique TCR beta chains across the roughly 610 repertoires, and about 10 million of those chains were shared by two or more donors. Raw reads were error-corrected and collapsed into unique sequences with a nearest-neighbor algorithm that merged closely related sequences to remove PCR and sequencing errors. Alignment of CDR3 sequences to IMGT reference sequences was used to assign V, D and J gene segments. For a sequence to be retained, a match of at least six nucleotides was required to both a V gene segment and a J gene segment. A rearrangement was called productive if the CDR3 had no stop codons and remained in frame with V and J, and every other rearrangement was called non-productive. CDR3 was defined by IMGT convention, running from the second conserved V-encoded cysteine to the conserved J-encoded phenylalanine. Sequences without an unambiguous match to a single V gene segment were excluded from the earlier analysis of approximately 560 of the donors. In an earlier analysis of some 590 of the donors, V segments were called functional above 56.7% productive rearrangements and were called segregating when the between-donor standard deviation exceeded 5%. A statistical classification framework was built to diagnose cytomegalovirus status from the catalog of TCR beta chain sequences. In a later analysis, V and J genes were assigned by comparing TCR nucleotide sequences against IMGT/GENE-DB human TR gene sequences. A later analysis assigned CDR3 sequences and most-parsimonious VDJ recombination scenarios with the TCRdist pipeline. A later analysis defined each TCR beta chain by its CDR3 amino acid sequence plus V-gene family, and excluded reads lacking a unique V-gene family. To address suspected cross-contamination and a sequencing artifact, a later analysis removed 592 highly shared, low-generation-probability nucleotide sequences. For each public chain, a later analysis derived a clonal expansion index from normalized ranks of inferred template counts within each repertoire. Generation probabilities in a later analysis came from a VDJ recombination model fitted to out-of-frame rearrangements, and those results were checked against IGoR. In a later analysis, hypergeometric tests were used to score TCR-TCR, TCR-HLA and TCR-CMV co-occurrence, with a repertoire-size bias correction applied to TCR pairs. False discovery rates were estimated in a later analysis by permuting HLA or CMV assignments 20 times. A later analysis grouped co-occurring TCRs with DBSCAN, adding TCRdist sequence similarity when clustering within HLA-allele-positive subsets. Co-occurrence clustering excluded repertoires with fewer than 30,000 or more than 120,000 public chains, plus five with anomalous nucleotide sharing. Imported from immuneACCESS, the table was reduced by TCRdb to in-frame sequences with V and J called. These copies leave out some clones; in studies compared against another copy, an unresolved V gene accounts for under half, and the cause of the remainder is not known. The V and J calls and clone size were taken over from that table, and D and trimming were inferred from the DNA. The table for this sample lists about 150,000 clones; around 10% of them were counted only once. The ten largest make up over 1.5% of the sample.

The sample belongs to a study of cytomegalovirus exposure and HLA in healthy donors (dated by TCRdb to the late 2010s). Study-wide context: According to an earlier analysis of 587 of the donors, some 170 million T cells yielded 117 million unique TCR beta sequences and about 280 Gb of sequence data. An early release that covered fewer than 750 HLA-typed donors contained 250 to 350 gigabases of sequencing data and 65 million to 100 million unique TCR sequences. The genetic ancestry cluster associated with self-reported Caucasian donors included over 80% of the 350 to 500 genotyped donors. The study aimed to test whether signatures of past pathogen exposure could be identified by cataloging public T cell receptors. Using immunosequencing, the study profiled T cell repertoires from 640 or so subjects and related those repertoires to cytomegalovirus serostatus. Along with the approximately 650-subject first cohort, a separate validation cohort of over 90 different subjects was used. To predict cytomegalovirus infection status, the study brought together high-throughput TCR immunosequencing, statistical association of individual TCRs with disease status, and machine learning. A later analysis re-analyzed previously published TCR beta repertoires from hundreds of donors and added high-resolution HLA genotyping to study TCR occurrence patterns. In the later analysis, no new phenotypic data were used to find candidate immune exposures; instead, reliance was placed on TCR beta sequences and their occurrence across donors. An earlier analysis of around 580 of the donors used high-throughput TCR beta sequencing to judge whether each TCR beta V gene segment behaved as functional or pseudogenic. Donor age, sex, ethnicity and CMV serostatus were compiled together with the repertoire data. Genome-wide SNP genotypes for about 55% of the roughly 670 donors were used in a later genetic analysis, which treated that subset as a discovery cohort. Every repertoire in the discovery cohort had been generated on one and the same sequencing platform. Both class I and class II loci were covered by HLA typing, at four-digit resolution. The number of donors typed differed by locus, with 629-630 for A, B, C, DRB1 and DQB1, around 500 for DQA1, over 600 for DPA1, and approximately 470 for DPB1. Roughly five DR-DQ haplotypes were handled as single units for association and clustering because linkage in the cohort was strong. Among about 370 genotyped donors of the cohort, an average of approximately 220,000 unique TCR beta nucleotide sequences was sequenced per donor, of which about 18% were non-productive. Points the paper makes about the study in general: Immune exposure information for the cohort was limited to CMV serostatus. Most CMV-associated TCR beta chains appeared to be HLA-restricted in a later analysis, and the HLA associations seemed to be driven largely by CMV exposure. Approximately 18 rarely observed V segments, including chromosome 9 orphons, were excluded from the earlier analysis of just under 600 of the donors because counts were too low. When HLA alleles, especially DR and DQ, strongly co-occurred, attributing TCR associations to individual alleles was difficult. A later genetic analysis reported fewer N-insertions in productive TCRs among donors in an Asian-associated ancestry cluster than the approximately 700-donor mean. In a later analysis, HLA-associated TCR beta chains showed more clonal expansion and lower generation probabilities than non-associated chains that were equally common. V-gene and J-gene trimming of TCR beta chains was associated with a missense DCLRE1C variant in a later genetic analysis, and the association was replicated in an independent cohort. A cluster of highly shared sequence variants was judged likely to be a technical artifact of the sequencing pipeline. The classifier was reported to diagnose cytomegalovirus status with high specificity and sensitivity in both the original and validation cohorts. In an earlier analysis of under 600 of the donors, most TCR beta V segments were observed in productive rearrangements about 87% or about 30% of the time, broadly matching IMGT annotations. In vitro tests confirmed that a few of the cytomegalovirus-associated TCR beta chains recognize cytomegalovirus antigens. Linkage disequilibrium might explain the correlated functional status among segregating V segments, but an unknown experimental factor could not be excluded. Presence/absence analyses assumed roughly uniform sequencing depth across donors, an assumption that may not hold. A further reported finding was that TCR beta sequences accurately predicted the HLA-A and HLA-B alleles for most subjects in the first cohort. The study gave a list of around 170 TCR beta chains associated with cytomegalovirus. According to a later analysis, parvovirus B19, influenza, CMV and Epstein-Barr virus appeared linked to several top co-occurrence clusters. A later analysis associated some 17,000 TCR beta sequences with specific HLA alleles at a false discovery rate of 0.05. According to a later analysis, TCR association rates differed among HLA loci, with DRB1 alleles showing the most associated TCRs and HLA-C alleles showing the fewest. The authors suggested that the approach could potentially be generalized to other disease states and immunological phenotypes. The cohort was sequenced for TCR beta chains only, and without alpha or paired-chain data the features that could be detected were limited. Most TCR sequences were seen in very few donors, while some public TCRs were found in many individuals. Because HLA typing was missing for some donors at each locus, association tests included only the typed subset.

The cohort consisted of 650 to 850 healthy bone marrow donors. Cohort members were all nominally healthy when sampled, although unrecorded immune exposures were likely present. The donor was CMV seronegative and was included in the group of under 450 seronegative cohort members. A peripheral blood sample was collected from each donor, and TCR beta sequencing was performed on peripheral blood mononuclear cells. Genomic DNA extraction from the blood cell samples was performed with the Qiagen DNeasy Blood Extraction Kit. The TCR sequence derives from a male donor in good health and CMV-seronegative. Sequenced material: PBMCs.

The CDR3 in this case is CASSSGTSVYNEQFF. In nucleotide form, the sequence is TGTGCCAGCAGTTCCGGGACTAGTGTCTACAATGAGCAGTTCTTC. The receptor chain draws on TRBV2 and TRBJ2-1, and 8 bases in between align with TRBD2. V is trimmed back by 5 bases and J by 3 bases, and the junction contains 6 bases that no gene match accounts for. The CDR3 starts with the cysteine, ends with the phenylalanine, and has 15 residues. Only the CDR3 DNA is retained, 45 bases long and in frame from the first base. The germline V gene yields SNHLY for CDR1 and FYNNEI for CDR2.